This T cell receptor beta chain derives from a study of OX40 agonist ivuxolimab in advanced cancers. Study-level points and caveats: The authors also found low normalized T-cell clonal expansion in some nonresponders. Determination of antigen specificity was not performed for the expanded peripheral T cells.

As regards this clone: Antigen: not known.

Germline CDR1 is SGHTA and CDR2 is FQGNSA. The CDR3 contains 13 residues. Trimming shortened V by 1 base and J by 6 bases, and 6 bases separated the two germline ends. Libraries were prepared by immunoSEQ multiplex PCR; TCRdb keeps only in-frame clonotypes and omits some of them. The sample holds roughly 93,000 clones, roughly 80% seen once. The chain carries TRBV7-2 and TRBJ2-2, with D perhaps TRBD2 (6 bases). The TCR was taken from an adult with an advanced solid tumor such as melanoma, head and neck, liver or kidney cancer. Sequenced here: CD4+ or CD8+ T cells sorted from blood, sampled in a trial of the OX40 agonist ivuxolimab. CDR3 DNA: TGTGCCAGCAGCTTAGGGGGGGCCGGGGAGCTGTTTTTT. Translating gives CASSLGGAGELFF.